This T cell receptor beta chain was captured by sequencing in a study of blood T cell repertoires in COVID-19. Exposed enrollees encountered a COVID-19 case at some point within 2 weeks before study entry. Original data processing: How many nucleated cells were present was estimated from reference gene primer amplification. Libraries were prepared by immunoSEQ multiplex PCR; TCRdb keeps only in-frame clonotypes and omits some of them. V, J and clone size were drawn from that table, and D and trimming were deduced from the DNA. Of approximately 150,000 clones listed, roughly 88% are singletons. With 4 bases removed from V and 6 bases from J, the gap between germline ends came to 9 bases. This CDR3 spans 12 amino acids.

The J gene is TRBJ2-5, the V gene TRBV12-3 or TRBV12-4; D remains unclear. The source material was PBMCs or T cells enriched from blood (not recorded which). This clonotype was obtained from a man between 70 and 80 years old who had been exposed to COVID-19. CDR3 nucleotides: TGTGCCAGCAGTTCGAGCCCTAAGACCCAGTACTTC. As protein: CASSSSPKTQYF.